This T cell receptor (beta chain) originates from a study of T-cell reconstitution after alpha-beta-depleted transplantation in children. The CDR3 contains 14 residues. Germline-derived CDR1 and CDR2 are MNHEY and SVGAGI. V lost 3 bases to trimming and J lost 3 bases, with 11 bases between them. Unique molecular identifiers were used to barcode this TCRbeta library. Via MiXCR, TCRdb re-called the PCR reads, giving one row per CDR3 protein. The table shows 500,000 to 600,000 distinct CDR3 sequences, with roughly 30% occurring only once. Findings and caveats of the study: Surviving recipient T cells and thymic progenitors produced the high day-60 TCRbeta diversity seen in some patients. Fresh T-cell production supplied most of the T-cell counts and diversity seen one year after transplant. Reportedly, alpha-beta T cells present about two months post-transplant originated from several hundred expanded clones of graft origin.

About this clonotype itself: Its antigen remains unknown.

The chain couples TRBV6-5 to TRBJ2-5, with D possibly matching TRBD1 (5 bases). This receptor was taken from a boy younger than two with Wiskott-Aldrich syndrome, due to receive a stem cell transplant. The sequenced sample was PBMCs, obtained before TCRalphabeta/CD19-depleted stem cell transplant. The CDR3 sequence: CASSYGLGEETQYF. CDR3 nucleotides: TGTGCCAGCAGTTATGGGCTAGGGGAAGAGACCCAGTACTTC.